Below are 27 T cell receptor beta chains sequenced from a single sample in a study of OX40 agonist ivuxolimab in advanced cancers. Profiling relied on immunoSEQ multiplex PCR, and the TCRdb table lists in-frame clones only, not all of them. Of roughly 40,000 clones listed, about 88% are singletons. The sequencing here drew on CD4+ or CD8+ T cells sorted from blood, taken in a trial of the OX40 agonist ivuxolimab. Receptor source: an adult with an advanced solid tumor such as melanoma, head and neck, liver or kidney cancer.

This chain joins TRBV29-1 and TRBJ2-2; tentatively, D is TRBD1 or TRBD2 (7 bases each). The V end lost 8 bases, the J end lost 6 bases, and 16 bases lay between the germline ends. The CDR3 consists of 13 residues. Per the germline V gene, CDR1 is SQVTM and CDR2 is ANQGSEA. The CDR3 loop is CSTPGGGAGELFF. CDR3 DNA: TGCAGCACCCCAGGGGGAGGGGCCGGGGAGCTGTTTTTT.

The gene calls are TRBV27 and TRBJ2-7; D is possibly TRBD1 (5 bases). CDR3 length: 13 amino acids. Trimming removed 3 bases at V and 3 bases at J, with 9 bases between. Looked up from germline, CDR1 is MNHEY and CDR2 is SMNVEV (reference sequence). The CDR3 DNA is TGTGCCAGCAGTTTCGGAACAGGCTACGAGCAGTACTTC. It encodes CASSFGTGYEQYF.

The chain employs TRBV4-2 and TRBJ2-7; 13 nucleotides line up with TRBD2. Trimming cost V 3 bases and J 3 bases; bases outside gene matches: 11. Per germline, CDR1 LGHNA and CDR2 YNFKEQ. The CDR3 covers 18 residues. The CDR3 region is CASSQIGTSGKVVYEQYF. In DNA form, the CDR3 reads TGTGCCAGCAGCCAGATTGGGACTAGCGGGAAGGTGGTCTACGAGCAGTACTTC.

This clone was found a few times. One end of the junction is discordant with germline, which a read error may explain. The genes are TRBV7-7 and TRBJ2-7; 11 bases agree with TRBD1. The CDR3 consists of 15 residues. CDR1 is SSHAT, CDR2 FNYEAQ, per germline (reference sequence). The CDR3 nucleotides are TGTGCTAGCAGCACAGGACAGGGGGCCCAAAAGGAGCAGTACTTC. Protein: CASSTGQGAQKEQYF.

The V call is TRBV7-9, the J call TRBJ1-5; a possible D gene is TRBD1 (5 bases). CDR1 SEHNR and CDR2 FQNEAQ come from the germline V gene (reference sequence). The germline V and J ends were trimmed by 1 base and 4 bases, with 20 bases remaining between them. CDR3 size: 18 residues. CDR3 protein: CASSLGGVWNRKNQPQHF. In nucleotides, the CDR3 is TGTGCCAGCAGCTTAGGGGGGGTTTGGAACAGAAAGAATCAGCCCCAGCATTTT.

V gene TRBV7-3 combines with J gene TRBJ2-5; 7 bases line up with TRBD2. Trimming at V came to 1 base and at J to 5 bases, leaving 1 base not matched to a gene. The germline V gene has CDR1 SGHTA and CDR2 FQGTGA. The CDR3 loop spans 13 amino acids. The CDR3 loop is CASSLMGGETQYF. The CDR3 nucleotides read TGTGCCAGCAGCTTAATGGGAGGGGAGACCCAGTACTTC.

This clone has a single count. V and J are TRBV27 and TRBJ2-7, with 8 bases lining up with TRBD1. V lost 2 bases to trimming and J lost 2 bases; unmatched junction nucleotides: 5. CDR3 length: 15 residues. The germline V gene encodes CDR1 MNHEY and CDR2 SMNVEV (reference sequence). The CDR3 coding sequence is TGTGCCAGCAGTTTAAATGACAGGGGCACCTACGAGCAGTACTTC. Its protein product is CASSLNDRGTYEQYF.

The J gene is TRBJ1-1, the V gene TRBV6-1; weak D call: TRBD1 (6 bases). V was shortened by 4 bases and J by 7 bases, with 19 bases between the two germline ends. The CDR3 loop spans 15 amino acids. Germline CDR1 is MNHNS and CDR2 is SASEGT. CDR3 sequence (DNA): TGTGCCAGCAGTGCCGGACAGTCTCACGTGGGTGAAGCTTTCTTT. This translates into CASSAGQSHVGEAFF.

A few counts support this clone. The chain joins TRBV19 to TRBJ2-5; D gene unclear. Trimming took 2 bases from V and 3 from J, leaving 16 bases between them. Germline CDR1 LNHDA, CDR2 SQIVND (reference sequence). The CDR3 sequence is 16 residues long. The CDR3 nucleotides read TGTGCCAGTAGTATAAGTGGGTTACCTGTAAAAGAGACCCAGTACTTC. Translated: CASSISGLPVKETQYF.

The chain combines TRBV30 with TRBJ2-3; D is tentatively TRBD1 or TRBD2 (5 bases each). This CDR3 is built from 14 residues. Germline V CDR1 and CDR2: GTSNPN, SVGIG (reference sequence). With 2 bases removed from V and 7 bases from J, the gap between germline ends came to 16 bases. CDR3 in amino acids: CAWSTPGTYNTQYF. The CDR3 nucleotides are TGTGCCTGGAGTACGCCCGGGACCTACAATACGCAGTATTTT.

This clone occurred a few times. The chain employs TRBV14 and TRBJ2-7; 10 nucleotides match TRBD1. Germline V lookup: CDR1 SGHDN, CDR2 FVKESK. This CDR3 contains 16 residues. Trimming cost V 1 base and J 5 bases; bases outside gene matches: 8. Here the CDR3 reads CASSQGPGTGAHEQYF. The CDR3 region has the DNA TGTGCCAGCAGCCAAGGTCCTGGGACAGGGGCCCACGAGCAGTACTTC.

The chain uses TRBV9 and TRBJ2-1; 13 bases are shared with TRBD2. The CDR3 has 15 residues. Germline CDR1 SGDLS, CDR2 YYNGEE. J was trimmed by 10 bases and V by 2 bases; bases with no gene match: 6. Here the CDR3 reads CASSVGLAGSGEQFF. The DNA of the CDR3 is TGTGCCAGCAGCGTGGGACTAGCGGGGTCGGGCGAGCAGTTCTTC.

The V gene is TRBV7-6, the J gene TRBJ2-3, with D perhaps TRBD2 (6 bases). CDR3 size: 17 residues. Germline V gene lookup returns CDR1 SGHVS and CDR2 FNYEAQ. V lost 2 bases and J 4 bases, leaving 19 bases between the germline ends. The CDR3 DNA reads as TGTGCCAGCAGCTTATTATCCAACCGGGGGACTTCAGATACGCAGTATTTT. As protein: CASSLLSNRGTSDTQYF.

Written as DNA, the CDR3 is TGTGCCAGCTCACCACGGCAGACCTACGAGCAGTACTTC. This gives the protein CASSPRQTYEQYF. The rearrangement joins TRBV18 to TRBJ2-7; D is unclear. The CDR3 spans 13 residues. Germline V lookup: CDR1 KGHSH, CDR2 LQKENI. V was trimmed by 1 base and J by 2 bases, leaving 6 bases between them.

J is TRBJ1-5 and V is TRBV7-2; no definite D call. Germline V gene sequence: CDR1 SGHTA, CDR2 FQGNSA. The CDR3 extends over 15 amino acids. The germline V and J ends were trimmed by 1 base and 3 bases, with 10 bases remaining between them. DNA of the CDR3: TGTGCCAGCAGCTTAGGGTCGGCGTTCAATCAGCCCCAGCATTTT. This codes for CASSLGSAFNQPQHF.

V usage is TRBV28 and J usage is TRBJ2-6, with D unclear. The CDR3 consists of 14 residues. Germline-derived CDR1 and CDR2 are MDHEN and SYDVKM. Trimming removed 2 bases from V and 2 bases from J, with 4 bases in between. CDR3 region: CASSLVPGANVLTF. In nucleotides, the CDR3 is TGTGCCAGCAGTTTAGTGCCTGGGGCCAACGTCCTGACTTTC.

The V and J genes are TRBV28 and TRBJ1-1; no reliable D call. The CDR3 contains 14 residues. Germline CDR1 MDHEN, CDR2 SYDVKM. Trimming shortened V by 11 bases and J by 2 bases, and 18 bases separated the two germline ends. The DNA of the CDR3 is TGTGCCTCCCTAACCCCATTCCATAACACTGAAGCTTTCTTT. Encoded protein: CASLTPFHNTEAFF.

This sequence joins TRBV9 and TRBJ2-7; no clear D. From germline, CDR1 is SGDLS and CDR2 YYNGEE. With 4 bases removed from V and 1 base from J, the gap between germline ends came to 15 bases. CDR3 size: 15 residues. The CDR3 coding sequence is TGTGCCAGCAGCCCCCCCGCTCCTAGATCCTACGAGCAGTACTTC. It encodes CASSPPAPRSYEQYF.

The J gene is TRBJ2-1, the V gene TRBV10-1; 10 nucleotides align to TRBD2. The ends lost 6 bases at V and 1 base at J; junction bases unmatched: 6. Germline assignment: CDR1 WNHNN and CDR2 SYGVQD (reference sequence). CDR3 length equals 16 residues. The CDR3 is CASSLLAGGSYNEQFF. Here the CDR3 DNA reads TGCGCCAGCAGCCTTTTAGCGGGGGGTTCCTACAATGAGCAGTTCTTC.

The V and J genes are TRBV28 and TRBJ1-5; D is possibly TRBD1 (5 bases). The CDR3 loop spans 14 amino acids. CDR1 is MDHEN and CDR2 is SYDVKM in the germline V gene. The V end lost 6 bases, the J end lost 6 bases, and 15 bases lay between the germline ends. In DNA, the CDR3 is TGTGCCAGCAGGGGGACCGGCCGAATTCAGCCCCAGCATTTT. Translating gives CASRGTGRIQPQHF.

This rearrangement joins TRBV28 to TRBJ1-2; no firm D call. Trimming pared 1 base from V and 6 bases from J, leaving 12 bases between. The CDR3 has 14 amino acids. Germline values: CDR1 MDHEN, CDR2 SYDVKM. The CDR3, as DNA: TGTGCCAGCAGTTTATCCACAGACTCGGATGGCTACACCTTC. Its translation is CASSLSTDSDGYTF.

This chain connects TRBV6-5 to TRBJ2-2, with 9 nucleotides matching TRBD2. The CDR3 length is 15 residues. Germline V gives CDR1 MNHEY, CDR2 SVGAGI. Losses at the gene ends were 5 bases for V and 6 bases for J; bases not matched to a gene: 7. CDR3 DNA: TGTGCCAGCAGTCAGCAAGCGGGAGGCCCCGGGGAGCTGTTTTTT. This codes for CASSQQAGGPGELFF.

The gene calls are TRBV18 and TRBJ2-7, with TRBD1 matching 9 bases. The CDR3 covers 15 residues. The junction had 11 bases not matched to a gene; V was cut back by 6 bases and J by 5 bases. Germline V gene sequence: CDR1 KGHSH, CDR2 LQKENI. The CDR3, as DNA: TGTGCCAGCTCGCACCCCGGGACAGGGTTGGACGAGCAGTACTTC. This encodes CASSHPGTGLDEQYF.

The DNA for the CDR3 is TGCAGCGTTGATTCCAGGGGAAAACAGTACTTC. This gives the protein CSVDSRGKQYF. This chain joins TRBV29-1 and TRBJ2-4, with a tentative D call TRBD1 (6 bases). CDR3 size: 11 residues. The V and J ends lost 3 bases and 13 bases respectively, with 13 bases between them. Per germline, CDR1 SQVTM and CDR2 ANQGSEA.

The rearrangement links TRBV30 to TRBJ1-6, with 9 bases aligning to TRBD1. Germline CDR1 reads GTSNPN; CDR2 reads SVGIG (reference sequence). The CDR3 sequence is 14 residues long. Unmatched junction bases numbered 5, after V lost 4 bases and J lost 7 bases. This CDR3 is CAWNRGLKNSPLHF. The DNA of the CDR3 is TGTGCCTGGAACAGGGGGCTGAAGAATTCACCCCTCCACTTT.

The J gene is TRBJ1-2, the V gene TRBV6-6; D is ambiguous. The CDR3 sequence is 13 residues long. Germline loops: CDR1 MNHNY, CDR2 SVGAGI (reference sequence). The germline V and J ends were trimmed by 6 bases and 7 bases, with 15 bases remaining between them. CDR3 in amino acids: CASSNEAGRGYTF. The CDR3, as DNA: TGTGCCAGCAGCAACGAGGCAGGACGTGGCTACACCTTC.

The gene calls are TRBV7-8 and TRBJ2-7, with D possibly called TRBD1 or TRBD2 (5 bases each). The germline V gene has CDR1 SGHVS and CDR2 FQNEAQ. This CDR3 comprises 16 residues. The V end was cut by 5 bases, the J end by 2 bases, with 19 bases between. The CDR3 loop is CASSPRLPGSTYEQYF. CDR3 sequence (DNA): TGTGCCAGCAGCCCCCGTCTTCCAGGGAGCACCTACGAGCAGTACTTC.